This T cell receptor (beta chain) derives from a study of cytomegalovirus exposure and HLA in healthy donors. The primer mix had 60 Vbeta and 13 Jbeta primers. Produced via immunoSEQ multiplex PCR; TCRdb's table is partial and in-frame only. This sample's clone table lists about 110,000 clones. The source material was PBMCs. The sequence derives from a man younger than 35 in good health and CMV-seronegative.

DNA of the CDR3: TGTGCCAGTAGGTTACAGGGCAGTCAAGAGACCCAGTACTTC. Amino acids: CASRLQGSQETQYF. The chain employs TRBV19 and TRBJ2-5; D might be TRBD1 (6 bases). CDR3 length: 14 amino acids. Trimming removed 6 bases at V and 2 bases at J, with 13 bases between. Germline CDR1 is LNHDA and CDR2 is SQIVND (reference sequence).